Shown below are 25 T cell receptor beta chains from a single sample sequenced in a study of CD8 T cells in ankylosing spondylitis. TCRdb processed the 5' RACE reads anew with MiXCR; each CDR3 protein has one entry. The table includes some 200,000 distinct CDR3 sequences, 13% detected once. The sample consisted of blood, either unsorted or a sorted T cell fraction (not recorded which). Receptors were obtained from a male donor with ankylosing spondylitis or in good health (not recorded which).

This clonotype was counted many times. The chain has TRBV14 and TRBJ2-2; D ambiguous. Germline V gene data show CDR1 as SGHDN and CDR2 as FVKESK. Trimming cost V 0 bases and J 2 bases, with 13 bases left between them. The CDR3 is 17 amino acids. Here the CDR3 DNA reads TGTGCCAGCAGCCAAGAGAATGAGACTCCTAACACCGGGGAGCTGTTTTTT. Its protein is CASSQENETPNTGELFF.

This clonotype was observed a handful of times. The V call is TRBV11-2, the J call TRBJ2-2; D gene ambiguous. The V end lost 1 base, the J end lost 7 bases, and 10 bases lay between the germline ends. This CDR3 comprises 14 residues. Germline CDR1 and CDR2: SGHAT and FQNNGV. CDR3 in amino acids: CASSLGLGLGELFF. The CDR3 nucleotides read TGTGCCAGCAGCTTAGGCCTGGGCCTCGGGGAGCTGTTTTTT.

This clonotype was detected many times. The rearrangement uses TRBV4-1 and TRBJ2-7, with D uncertain. The CDR3 spans 13 residues. CDR1 and CDR2 from the germline V gene are MGHRA and YSYEKL. Between the trimmed V and J ends, which lost 1 base and 3 bases, there was a span of 7 bases. This CDR3 reads CASSQAPGYEQYF. The DNA for the CDR3 is TGCGCCAGCAGCCAAGCCCCCGGCTACGAGCAGTACTTC.

The chain joins TRBV4-1 to TRBJ2-1; 8 positions match TRBD2. The CDR3 has 20 amino acids. Germline loops: CDR1 MGHRA, CDR2 YSYEKL. The V and J ends lost 0 bases and 4 bases, in that order; junction bases with no gene match: 17. CDR3 DNA: TGCGCCAGCAGCCAAGATCGGGAGGGAGCGGGGCCTCACCAATACAATGAGCAGTTCTTC. This codes for CASSQDREGAGPHQYNEQFF.

This clonotype was seen at least ten times. The chain has TRBV7-9 and TRBJ2-7; tentatively, D is TRBD1 (5 bases). Germline V CDR1 and CDR2: SEHNR, FQNEAQ (reference sequence). V was cut by 4 bases and J by 0 bases, with 7 bases left in between. CDR3 length: 13 amino acids. CDR3 bases: TGTGCCAGCAGCTCGACAGCCTCCTACGAGCAGTACTTC. Translated, it gives CASSSTASYEQYF.

This clonotype was picked up a small number of times. This sequence joins TRBV30 and TRBJ2-3; 7 nucleotides match TRBD1. V trimming: 1 base; J trimming: 1 base; junction bases outside the gene matches: 2. The CDR3 is 14 amino acids. Germline loops: CDR1 GTSNPN, CDR2 SVGIG (reference sequence). The CDR3 spells CAWSDRGRTDTQYF. CDR3 sequence (DNA): TGTGCCTGGAGTGACAGGGGACGCACAGATACGCAGTATTTT.

This clonotype was found a few times. This chain joins TRBV4-1 and TRBJ2-7, with D perhaps matching TRBD1 (6 bases). Trimming cost V 0 bases and J 3 bases, with 15 bases left between them. The CDR3 is 16 residues long. The germline V gene encodes CDR1 MGHRA and CDR2 YSYEKL. In DNA form, the CDR3 reads TGCGCCAGCAGCCAAGAAGTAAAGGGACAAGACTACGAGCAGTACTTC. It codes for CASSQEVKGQDYEQYF.

Ten or more counts support this clonotype. The V call is TRBV12-3 or TRBV12-4, the J call TRBJ2-3, with D possibly TRBD1 on 6 matching bases. Trimming took 6 bases from V and 0 from J, leaving 13 bases between them. The CDR3 extends over 15 amino acids. In DNA form, the CDR3 reads TGTGCCAGCAGCCCTGGACAGTCTAGCACAGATACGCAGTATTTT. As protein: CASSPGQSSTDTQYF.

This sequence joins TRBV18 and TRBJ2-1; D call uncertain. This CDR3 has 13 amino acids. Trimming took 2 bases from V and 3 from J, leaving 5 bases between them. Germline loops: CDR1 KGHSH, CDR2 LQKENI. For the CDR3, the DNA is TGTGCCAGCTCACCAACAGACTACAATGAGCAGTTCTTC. Amino acids: CASSPTDYNEQFF.

This clonotype was picked up many times. The V gene is TRBV12-3 or TRBV12-4, the J gene TRBJ2-1; 7 nucleotides align to TRBD1. This CDR3 comprises 16 residues. J was trimmed by 3 bases and V by 5 bases; bases with no gene match: 10. Here the CDR3 reads CASSDLDRENYNEQFF. The CDR3 DNA reads TGTGCCAGCAGTGACCTCGACAGGGAAAACTACAATGAGCAGTTCTTC.

V and J are TRBV5-5 and TRBJ1-4; no definite D call. Germline V gene sequence: CDR1 SGHKS, CDR2 YYEKEE (reference sequence). The CDR3 runs to 14 residues. V lost 4 bases and J 6 bases, leaving 13 bases between the germline ends. The CDR3 spells CASSIPGWDEKLFF. The CDR3 nucleotides are TGTGCCAGCAGCATTCCGGGATGGGATGAAAAACTGTTTTTT.

The chain is built from TRBV4-1 and TRBJ1-1; D is uncertain. CDR1 and CDR2 from the germline V gene are MGHRA and YSYEKL. V was trimmed by 2 bases and J by 4 bases, leaving 14 bases between them. The CDR3 is 15 residues long. CDR3 sequence reads: CASSQILTEVTEAFF. CDR3 DNA sequence: TGCGCCAGCAGCCAAATATTAACCGAAGTCACTGAAGCTTTCTTT.

J is TRBJ2-3 and V is TRBV6-5; D call uncertain. In germline, CDR1 is MNHEY, CDR2 SVGAGI. Between the trimmed V and J ends, which lost 10 bases and 4 bases, there was a span of 9 bases. The CDR3 runs to 11 residues. The CDR3 nucleotides are TGTGCCACCGTGGGCCCAGATACGCAGTATTTT. The encoded protein is CATVGPDTQYF.

This clonotype was picked up many times. The gene calls are TRBV7-9 and TRBJ2-7; D is unresolved. V was clipped by 5 bases and J by 0 bases, with 2 bases between them. Germline loops: CDR1 SEHNR, CDR2 FQNEAQ (reference sequence). The CDR3 extends over 11 amino acids. Here the CDR3 DNA reads TGTGCCAGCAGCATCTCCTACGAGCAGTACTTC. This codes for CASSISYEQYF.

This clonotype was observed at least ten times. The chain employs TRBV29-1 and TRBJ2-7, with D perhaps matching TRBD1 or TRBD2 (5 bases each). This CDR3 spans 14 amino acids. Germline V gives CDR1 SQVTM, CDR2 ANQGSEA. The V end was cut by 6 bases, the J end by 1 base, with 16 bases between. CDR3 sequence: CSVAIPGRSYEQYF. The DNA of the CDR3 is TGCAGCGTCGCTATTCCGGGACGGTCCTACGAGCAGTACTTC.

This clonotype was seen many times. The rearrangement uses TRBV29-1 and TRBJ2-1, with a possible D match to TRBD2 (5 bases). With 0 bases removed from V and 4 bases from J, the gap between germline ends came to 13 bases. The CDR3 contains 15 residues. Germline CDR1 is SQVTM and CDR2 is ANQGSEA. The CDR3 nucleotides are TGCAGCGTTGAAGACGAAGCGGCAGAATACAATGAGCAGTTCTTC. Its protein is CSVEDEAAEYNEQFF.

The chain recombines TRBV29-1 with TRBJ2-3; D remains ambiguous. The CDR3 runs 14 residues. Germline V gene lookup returns CDR1 SQVTM and CDR2 ANQGSEA. Deletions cut 7 bases from V and 6 bases from J, with 20 bases between. The CDR3 loop is CSGANPTELDTQYF. The CDR3 nucleotides read TGCAGCGGTGCTAACCCGACTGAATTGGATACGCAGTATTTT.

This clonotype was recorded a few times. The genes are TRBV10-1 and TRBJ2-1, with D perhaps TRBD2 (6 bases). The V gene lost 0 bases and the J gene lost 3 bases, with 12 bases spanning the gap. The CDR3 is 16 amino acids. CDR1 is WNHNN and CDR2 is SYGVQD in the germline V gene (reference sequence). CDR3 residues: CASSESVGGVYNEQFF. The CDR3 DNA reads TGCGCCAGCAGTGAGTCGGTGGGGGGTGTCTACAATGAGCAGTTCTTC.

The V and J genes are TRBV4-1 and TRBJ2-2; TRBD2 aligns across 7 bases. The V and J ends lost 3 bases and 1 base, in that order; junction bases with no gene match: 14. CDR1 is MGHRA, CDR2 YSYEKL, per germline. The CDR3 is 19 amino acids. CDR3: CASSQARRSGTMNTGELFF. In DNA form, the CDR3 reads TGCGCCAGCAGCCAGGCGAGAAGGTCCGGGACTATGAACACCGGGGAGCTGTTTTTT.

This clonotype was detected only a few times. V gene TRBV15 combines with J gene TRBJ2-3, with a possible D match to TRBD2 (6 bases). Germline CDR1 LNHNV, CDR2 YYDKDF (reference sequence). The CDR3 spans 16 residues. The V gene lost 0 bases and the J gene lost 5 bases, with 15 bases spanning the gap. The CDR3 DNA sequence: TGTGCCACCAGCAGAGATCTGGCGGGGCCCCTAGATACGCAGTATTTT. It translates to CATSRDLAGPLDTQYF. Full variable domain (remainder filled in from reference TRBV15 and TRBJ2-3): DAMVIQNPRYQVTQFGKPVTLSCSQTLNHNVMYWYQQKSSQAPKLLFHYYDKDFNNEADTPDNFQSRRPNTSFCFLDIRSPGLGDTAMYLCATSRDLAGPLDTQYFGPGTRLTVL.

The chain joins TRBV27 to TRBJ1-1; unclear D gene. The CDR3 extends over 15 amino acids. The V and J ends lost 3 bases and 0 bases respectively, with 11 bases between them. Germline V lookup: CDR1 MNHEY, CDR2 SMNVEV (reference sequence). The CDR3 is CASSFLYRLNTEAFF. DNA for the CDR3: TGTGCCAGCAGTTTCCTTTACCGGCTGAACACTGAAGCTTTCTTT.

The chain is built from TRBV7-9 and TRBJ2-7, with D unclear. Germline V lookup: CDR1 SEHNR, CDR2 FQNEAQ (reference sequence). This CDR3 region has 12 residues. The ends were cut back, 0 bases at V and 3 bases at J, with 3 bases in the middle. The DNA for the CDR3 is TGTGCCAGCAGCTTAGCCCTCTACGAGCAGTACTTC. It yields the protein CASSLALYEQYF.

This clonotype was seen many times. The rearrangement uses TRBV7-2 and TRBJ2-2; D perhaps matches TRBD1 (6 bases). Trimming took off 8 bases at V and 1 base at J, with 8 bases between the two ends. This CDR3 is 13 amino acids long. CDR1 and CDR2 from the germline V gene are SGHTA and FQGNSA. CDR3 region: CASSTGNTGELFF. Here the CDR3 DNA reads TGTGCCAGCTCGACAGGGAACACCGGGGAGCTGTTTTTT.

This clonotype showed up just a few times. This chain links TRBV6-1 with TRBJ2-1; D might be TRBD1 (6 bases). CDR1 MNHNS and CDR2 SASEGT come from the germline V gene. The CDR3 has 14 residues. V was cut by 9 bases and J by 9 bases, with 21 bases left in between. CDR3 residues: CARPPGWGLGEQFF. In DNA, the CDR3 is TGTGCCAGGCCCCCCGGGTGGGGGCTGGGTGAGCAGTTCTTC.

This clonotype came up a few times. This chain connects TRBV20-1 to TRBJ2-7; D not resolved. V was clipped by 1 base and J by 2 bases, with 12 bases between them. CDR1 and CDR2 (germline): DFQATT, SNEGSKA (reference sequence). The CDR3 runs to 14 residues. The chain's CDR3 is CSARAEPPPYEQYF. The CDR3, as DNA: TGCAGTGCTAGAGCGGAGCCACCCCCCTACGAGCAGTACTTC.